Only a few counts were recorded for the clone carrying this TCR beta chain. The antigen remains undetermined. Method: immunoSEQ multiplex PCR; TCRdb's copy keeps in-frame clones and lacks some. The sample carries about 8,100 clones, roughly 77% recorded once. The data stem from a study of neoadjuvant nivolumab and ipilimumab in lung cancer. The study, taken as a whole, reports: Resected tumors had greater TCR richness and clonality than uninvolved lung.

Trimming cost V 6 bases and J 5 bases, with 11 bases left between them. Germline CDR1 MGHDK, CDR2 SYGVNS. The CDR3 covers 14 residues. This sequence joins TRBV25-1 and TRBJ1-6, with D unresolved. The material was adjacent normal lung tissue, obtained after neoadjuvant nivolumab, alone or with ipilimumab, at or shortly before surgery. The clonotype comes from an adult with non-small cell lung cancer. CDR3 nucleotide sequence: TGTGCCAGCAGAGCCGGGTGGGATAATTCACCCCTCCACTTT. This encodes CASRAGWDNSPLHF.